A single sample gave rise to the 29 T cell receptor beta chains below, sequenced in a study of blood T cell repertoires in COVID-19. Sequencing used immunoSEQ multiplex PCR; TCRdb keeps in-frame clones, though not all of them. Of some 210,000 clones in the sample, about 83% were seen once. Source material: peripheral blood. The receptor source for this set is a man in his forties or fifties with active or convalescent COVID-19.

The chain links TRBV18 to TRBJ2-7; D is perhaps TRBD2 (5 bases). The CDR3 has 14 residues. CDR1 is KGHSH and CDR2 is LQKENI in the germline V gene. With 2 bases removed from V and 6 bases from J, the gap between germline ends came to 14 bases. In nucleotides, the CDR3 is TGTGCCAGCTCACCAGGACTCAATGAGGGCGAGCAGTACTTC. It encodes CASSPGLNEGEQYF.

V is TRBV18 and J is TRBJ1-1; D ambiguous. Trimming cost V 6 bases and J 1 base, with 9 bases left between them. Looked up from germline, CDR1 is KGHSH and CDR2 is LQKENI. The CDR3 extends over 13 amino acids. The DNA of the CDR3 is TGTGCCAGCTCTGAGGGTCGGAACACTGAAGCTTTCTTT. It specifies CASSEGRNTEAFF.

This chain connects TRBV28 to TRBJ1-4; weak D call: TRBD1 (6 bases). Between the trimmed V and J ends, which lost 5 bases and 0 bases, there was a span of 10 bases. CDR3 length equals 15 residues. CDR1 and CDR2 from the germline V gene are MDHEN and SYDVKM. The CDR3 sequence: CASSPAGATNEKLFF. CDR3 DNA sequence: TGTGCCAGCAGTCCTGCAGGGGCAACTAATGAAAAACTGTTTTTT.

J is TRBJ2-3 and V is TRBV3-1 (or the pseudogene TRBV3-2); TRBD2 matches 10 bases. The CDR3 is 14 residues long. V lost 2 bases to trimming and J lost 9 bases; unmatched junction nucleotides: 5. Germline CDR1 is LGHDT and CDR2 is YNNKEL (reference sequence). CDR3 DNA sequence: TGTGCCAGCAGCCAAATGAGCGGGGGGGAAACGCAGTATTTT. Protein sequence: CASSQMSGGETQYF.

The chain recombines TRBV28 with TRBJ2-3; 8 bases are shared with TRBD1. The CDR3 covers 16 residues. CDR1 MDHEN and CDR2 SYDVKM come from the germline V gene. With V trimmed by 6 bases and J by 4 bases, 12 bases remained unmatched. In nucleotides, the CDR3 is TGTGCCAGCAGCATATCTCAGGGGGCGGGCGCAGATACGCAGTATTTT. It yields the protein CASSISQGAGADTQYF.

The chain joins TRBV11-3 to TRBJ2-1, with D perhaps TRBD2 (5 bases). This CDR3 is built from 12 residues. Germline V lookup: CDR1 SGHNT, CDR2 YENEEA. Trimming cost V 0 bases and J 10 bases, with 7 bases left between them. In nucleotides, the CDR3 is TGTGCCAGCAGCTTAGAAGGAGGCGAGCAGTTCTTC. Its translation is CASSLEGGEQFF.

The chain combines TRBV6-5 with TRBJ2-7, with 7 positions matching TRBD2. Looked up from germline, CDR1 is MNHEY and CDR2 is SVGAGI. The V and J ends lost 7 bases and 0 bases, in that order; junction bases with no gene match: 9. CDR3 length equals 15 residues. The CDR3 region has the DNA TGTGCCAGCACCACGGGGGGTTTAAGCTCCTACGAGCAGTACTTC. This translates into CASTTGGLSSYEQYF.

This clone was picked up one time. This CDR3 is CASSLGLQGRDTQYF. CDR3 nucleotide sequence: TGTGCCAGCAGCTTAGGTCTACAGGGTAGAGATACGCAGTATTTT. The chain is built from TRBV7-8 and TRBJ2-3; weak D call: TRBD1 (6 bases). The CDR3 length is 15 residues. The V and J ends lost 1 base and 5 bases respectively, with 13 bases between them. The germline V gene encodes CDR1 SGHVS and CDR2 FQNEAQ.

Only one count was recorded for this clone. The J gene is TRBJ2-1, the V gene TRBV6-1; TRBD1 agrees at 7 bases. Trimming removed 3 bases from V and 0 bases from J; junction bases left unmatched: 2. In germline, CDR1 is MNHNS, CDR2 SASEGT. This CDR3 is built from 15 residues. The CDR3 nucleotides are TGTGCCAGCAGTGAGGGGACAGTCTCCTACAATGAGCAGTTCTTC. It codes for CASSEGTVSYNEQFF.

The chain uses TRBV19 and TRBJ1-1; a possible D gene is TRBD1 (5 bases). The CDR3 sequence is 14 residues long. V dropped 8 bases and J dropped 2 bases, with 15 bases sitting between them. Germline V lookup: CDR1 LNHDA, CDR2 SQIVND (reference sequence). The CDR3 spells CASSQSQGNTEAFF. CDR3 nucleotide sequence: TGTGCCAGTTCCCAAAGTCAGGGTAACACTGAAGCTTTCTTT.

The CDR3 DNA follows: TGTGCCAGCAGCAAGGACAGGGCCTATGGCTACACCTTC. Encoded protein: CASSKDRAYGYTF. The J gene is TRBJ1-2, the V gene TRBV5-6; 8 bases fit TRBD1. CDR1 is SGHDT, CDR2 YYEEEE, per germline. The V gene end was trimmed by 4 bases and the J gene end by 4 bases; junction bases not matched to a gene: 3. The CDR3 has 13 residues.

The rearrangement uses TRBV6-5 and TRBJ1-2; 8 nucleotides agree with TRBD1. Germline-derived CDR1 and CDR2 are MNHEY and SVGAGI. The CDR3 spans 15 residues. With V trimmed by 7 bases and J by 4 bases, 11 bases remained unmatched. Here the CDR3 DNA reads TGTGCCAGCACCCACTACCGACAGGGGTCCTATGGCTACACCTTC. This codes for CASTHYRQGSYGYTF.

This chain uses TRBV7-6 with TRBJ2-1; 11 bases align to TRBD2. J was trimmed by 6 bases and V by 3 bases; bases with no gene match: 7. Germline V lookup: CDR1 SGHVS, CDR2 FNYEAQ. There are 16 residues in the CDR3. CDR3 coding DNA: TGTGCCAGCAGCTTGGGCCCCCTAGCGGGAGGCAATGAGCAGTTCTTC. Encoded protein: CASSLGPLAGGNEQFF. Combining the CDR3 with reference TRBV7-6 and TRBJ2-1 gives the whole variable domain GAGVSQSPRYKVTKRGQDVALRCDPISGHVSLYWYRQALGQGPEFLTYFNYEAQQDKSGLPNDRFSAERPEGSISTLTIQRTEQRDSAMYRCASSLGPLAGGNEQFFGPGTRLTVL.

The chain carries TRBV25-1 and TRBJ1-1; D is uncertain. Germline V lookup: CDR1 MGHDK, CDR2 SYGVNS. The CDR3 consists of 15 residues. V was pared by 1 base and J by 4 bases, with 13 bases between. The CDR3 coding sequence is TGTGCCAGCAGTGAATGGCGAGGGTTCGGCACTGAAGCTTTCTTT. Residues: CASSEWRGFGTEAFF.

CDR3 amino acids: CASRDPTGSGNTIYF. CDR3 coding DNA: TGTGCCAGCAGGGATCCGACAGGGTCTGGAAACACCATATATTTT. The chain is built from TRBV28 and TRBJ1-3, with 7 nucleotides matching TRBD1. J was trimmed by 1 base and V by 6 bases; bases with no gene match: 6. Germline assignment: CDR1 MDHEN and CDR2 SYDVKM. This CDR3 spans 15 amino acids. The variable domain in full, completed from reference TRBV28 and TRBJ1-3, reads DVKVTQSSRYLVKRTGEKVFLECVQDMDHENMFWYRQDPGLGLRLIYFSYDVKMKEKGDIPEGYSVSREKKERFSLILESASTNQTSMYLCASRDPTGSGNTIYFGEGSWLTVV.

The gene calls are TRBV6-2 or TRBV6-3 and TRBJ1-5, with D unresolved. Trimming took 2 bases from V and 2 from J, leaving 10 bases between them. Germline CDR1 and CDR2: MNHEY and SVGEGT. CDR3 length: 15 amino acids. The CDR3 here is CASSYGLNGNQPQHF. DNA for the CDR3: TGTGCCAGCAGTTACGGACTGAATGGCAATCAGCCCCAGCATTTT.

This sequence joins TRBV28 and TRBJ1-1; 7 nucleotides align to TRBD1. This CDR3 region has 18 residues. Losses at the gene ends were 6 bases for V and 1 base for J; bases not matched to a gene: 17. Germline CDR1 MDHEN, CDR2 SYDVKM. As DNA, the CDR3 is TGTGCCAGCAGCGTAGAGGGGGCGCGGGGAGTCGGGAACACTGAAGCTTTCTTT. It specifies CASSVEGARGVGNTEAFF.

V and J are TRBV27 and TRBJ2-1, with a tentative D call TRBD1 (5 bases). Per the germline V gene, CDR1 is MNHEY and CDR2 is SMNVEV (reference sequence). This CDR3 has 15 amino acids. With 4 bases removed from V and 0 bases from J, the gap between germline ends came to 10 bases. The CDR3 protein is CASSSQVGSYNEQFF. DNA of the CDR3: TGTGCCAGCAGTTCACAGGTGGGCTCCTACAATGAGCAGTTCTTC.

The chain joins TRBV15 to TRBJ2-7; no firm D call. CDR1 and CDR2 from the germline V gene are LNHNV and YYDKDF (reference sequence). V lost 1 base to trimming and J lost 2 bases, with 6 bases between them. This CDR3 is 13 amino acids long. The CDR3 nucleotides are TGTGCCACCAGCAGAGGTACAACCTACGAGCAGTACTTC. Translated, it gives CATSRGTTYEQYF. Looking up the rest from reference TRBV15 and TRBJ2-7 gives the full variable domain: DAMVIQNPRYQVTQFGKPVTLSCSQTLNHNVMYWYQQKSSQAPKLLFHYYDKDFNNEADTPDNFQSRRPNTSFCFLDIRSPGLGDTAMYLCATSRGTTYEQYFGPGTRLTVT.

This chain uses TRBV9 with TRBJ2-2; TRBD1 aligns across 7 bases. This CDR3 has 13 residues. V trimming: 3 bases; J trimming: 6 bases; junction bases outside the gene matches: 2. The V gene's germline CDR1 is SGDLS and CDR2 YYNGEE. The DNA of the CDR3 is TGTGCCAGCAGCGCTGGGACAGCCGGGGAGCTGTTTTTT. Translation gives CASSAGTAGELFF. The whole variable domain, filled in from reference TRBV9 and TRBJ2-2, reads DSGVTQTPKHLITATGQRVTLRCSPRSGDLSVYWYQQSLDQGLQFLIQYYNGEERAKGNILERFSAQQFPDLHSELNLSSLELGDSALYFCASSAGTAGELFFGEGSRLTVL.

A few counts support this clone. The rearrangement links TRBV4-2 to TRBJ2-3; TRBD1 agrees at 7 bases. The length of the CDR3 is 15 residues. Germline assignment: CDR1 LGHNA and CDR2 YNFKEQ. The junction had 4 bases not matched to a gene; V was cut back by 4 bases and J by 0 bases. The CDR3 sequence is CASSPGTASTDTQYF. In DNA form, the CDR3 reads TGTGCCAGCAGCCCTGGGACAGCTAGCACAGATACGCAGTATTTT.

In this sample, this clone turned up a few times. The genes are TRBV4-1 and TRBJ2-7; possible D gene TRBD2, 5 bases. Trimming left V 0 bases short and J 2 bases short, with 8 bases between. The CDR3 covers 14 residues. Germline V gives CDR1 MGHRA, CDR2 YSYEKL. The CDR3, as DNA: TGCGCCAGCAGCCAAGATGTGGGAGCCTACGAGCAGTACTTC. Translated, it gives CASSQDVGAYEQYF.

V usage is TRBV7-2 and J usage is TRBJ1-5; D remains unclear. CDR1 SGHTA and CDR2 FQGNSA come from the germline V gene. With 7 bases removed from V and 6 bases from J, the gap between germline ends came to 22 bases. The CDR3 spans 16 residues. In nucleotides, the CDR3 is TGTGCCAGCACCTGTAAAAAGCGTCAGACGCCTCAGCCCCAGCATTTT. Its protein is CASTCKKRQTPQPQHF.

The chain uses TRBV6-9 and TRBJ2-5, with D unclear. The germline gives CDR1 MNHGY, CDR2 SVAAGI. The CDR3 is 13 residues long. Trimming removed 7 bases at V and 5 bases at J, with 14 bases between. The chain's CDR3 is CASIGPLPETQYF. The CDR3 coding sequence is TGTGCCAGCATTGGGCCTTTGCCGGAGACCCAGTACTTC.

This chain links TRBV24-1 with TRBJ2-3; D not certain. This CDR3 is built from 15 residues. Germline CDR1 KGHDR, CDR2 SFDVKD. V was clipped by 0 bases and J by 6 bases, with 12 bases between them. CDR3 nucleotides: TGTGCCACCAGTGATTTGAAAAGTGGGCCCGATACGCAGTATTTT. Translating it yields CATSDLKSGPDTQYF.

This sequence joins TRBV7-2 and TRBJ2-2, with 8 bases that match TRBD1. J lost 6 bases, V lost 3 bases, and 12 bases had no gene match. CDR1 and CDR2 (germline): SGHTA, FQGNSA. This CDR3 spans 17 amino acids. Here the CDR3 reads CASSFGPGQVKSGELFF. CDR3 sequence (DNA): TGTGCCAGCAGCTTTGGTCCGGGACAGGTGAAATCCGGGGAGCTGTTTTTT.

The chain links TRBV5-1 to TRBJ1-2; possibly TRBD1 for D (5 bases). Per the germline V gene, CDR1 is SGHRS and CDR2 is YFSETQ. Trimming stripped 1 base from V and 6 bases from J, with 13 bases between. The CDR3 sequence is 14 residues long. The CDR3 region is CASSLTQGSDGYTF. As DNA, the CDR3 is TGCGCCAGCAGCTTGACGCAGGGTTCGGATGGCTACACCTTC.

The CDR3 loop reads CASSFPGDTEAFF. In DNA form, the CDR3 reads TGTGCCAGCAGTTTTCCAGGGGACACTGAAGCTTTCTTT. The chain employs TRBV27 and TRBJ1-1, with TRBD1 as a possible D gene (6 bases). The ends were cut back, 3 bases at V and 3 bases at J, with 8 bases in the middle. Germline CDR1 MNHEY, CDR2 SMNVEV (reference sequence). The CDR3 has 13 residues.

Only a few counts were recorded for this clone. This rearrangement joins TRBV7-8 to TRBJ1-3, with D unresolved. CDR3 length: 14 residues. Germline CDR1 is SGHVS and CDR2 is FQNEAQ. V was shortened by 10 bases and J by 1 base, with 14 bases between the two germline ends. CDR3 sequence: CATLIGRSGNTIYF. The CDR3 DNA sequence: TGTGCCACCCTTATTGGGCGATCTGGAAACACCATATATTTT.